This T cell receptor (beta chain) was recorded in a study of blood T cell repertoires in COVID-19. Looking at the study overall: PBMCs, B-cell-depleted T cells, or T cells provided the cDNA or gDNA that made up the material.

The V segment lost 3 bases and the J segment 6 bases; nucleotides outside the gene matches: 5. The CDR3 is made up of 14 amino acids. Germline V gene data show CDR1 as GTSNPN and CDR2 as SVGIG (reference sequence). How the authors handled the data: Amplification from reference gene primers served as the basis for estimated nucleated cell counts. Clones were sequenced by immunoSEQ multiplex PCR, and TCRdb holds only the in-frame ones, with some missing. The V and J calls and clone size were taken over from that table, and D and trimming were inferred from the DNA. This sample yields 50,000 to 75,000 clones, of which 65% to 85% are seen a single time; about a fifth belongs to the top ten.

The specimen sequenced was peripheral blood. V usage is TRBV30 and J usage is TRBJ2-2; 9 nucleotides match TRBD1. This sequence originates from a man older than 75 with active or convalescent COVID-19. The CDR3 reads CAWRPGTGPGELFF. The CDR3 coding sequence is TGTGCCTGGAGACCCGGGACAGGGCCCGGGGAGCTGTTTTTT. The full variable domain, in which reference TRBV30 and TRBJ2-2 provide the parts outside the CDR3, is SQTIHQWPATLVQPVGSPLSLECTVEGTSNPNLYWYRQAAGRGLQLLFYSVGIGQISSEVPQNLSASRPQDRQFILSSKKLLLSDSGFYLCAWRPGTGPGELFFGEGSRLTVL.